What follows describes a single TCR beta chain. This clone was detected only a few times. The clone's antigen remains unknown. The sample holds no much larger clone one base away, and base qualities are not on file. Each collaborating institution followed its own protocols to collect whole blood in K2EDTA tubes. For TCRbeta analysis, collaborator samples were shipped as frozen whole blood, as isolated PBMCs, or as DNA extracted from either sample type. This sample was taken from a study of blood T cell repertoires in COVID-19 (dated by TCRdb to 2018 to 2021). Looking at the study overall: Samples from collaborators originated in the United States, Italy and Spain and spanned both the acute and convalescent phases of COVID-19. The repertoires were released in a freely available public database meant as a resource for research on the immune response to SARS-CoV-2. The sample metadata nearly always contained a de-identified subject ID, COVID-19 status, age in years and sex. The samples were drawn from two sources: the first 160 participants of the ongoing ImmuneRACE study, and 1,254 subjects contributed by 6 global collaborators. Deeply sampled blood TCRbeta repertoires from subjects exposed to, actively infected with, or recovered from COVID-19 were included in the dataset. Where HLA class I and class II types were available, the types were taken from metadata supplied by the sample provider, not from assay-based typing. The material from the prospective study consisted of cDNA or gDNA derived from T cells, B-cell-depleted T cells, or PBMCs.

Overall study results and their limits: Clinical and demographic metadata were provided uncurated, with the amount varying by source and participant.

From its cysteine to its phenylalanine, the CDR3 spans 15 amino acids. The only DNA kept is the CDR3, 45 bases in frame from the first base. The germline V gene specifies SGHTA as CDR1 and FQGTGA as CDR2. Trimming removed 6 bases from V and 2 bases from J; the gene matches leave 5 bases unexplained. TCRbeta CDR3 regions were amplified from genomic DNA by means of the immunoSEQ Assay, a bias-controlled multiplex PCR. Processing in the source paper ran as follows. Nucleated cell counts per sample were estimated from amplification of reference gene primers within the assay. To quantify the absolute abundance of each unique TCRbeta CDR3 rearrangement, sequence reads were collapsed and filtered. For each sample, productive Simpson clonality was calculated as the square root of Simpson's diversity index over productive rearrangements. The clones in this table, taken by TCRdb from immuneACCESS, are in-frame only. Not every clone is retained; where verified, under half of the shortfall comes from an unresolved V gene, and the cause of the rest is unknown. V, J and clone size are those of that table, while D and trimming were read from the DNA. The sample profile shows 75,000 to 90,000 clones; 80% of them were found once. The top ten clonotypes cover approximately 12% of the sample.

The TCR was taken from a woman between 40 and 55 years old with active or convalescent COVID-19. Sequences were obtained from peripheral blood. Rearrangement joined TRBV7-3 to TRBJ2-1; 9 junctional bases match TRBD1. CDR3 sequence: CASSSTGGAYNEQFF. The DNA sequence follows: TGTGCCAGCAGTTCGACAGGGGGGGCCTACAATGAGCAGTTCTTC.